This T cell receptor beta chain was captured in a study of blood T cell repertoires in COVID-19. Across the whole study: Researchers got acute and convalescent COVID-19 samples from the United States, Italy and Spain.

This CDR3 spans 13 amino acids. Germline V CDR1 and CDR2: SGHDN, FVKESK. V was cut by 0 bases and J by 4 bases, with 4 bases left in between. TCRdb keeps only in-frame clones here, not all; method: immunoSEQ multiplex PCR. The sample consists of tens of thousands of clones, around 83% of them appearing once. The sequencing input was peripheral blood. J is TRBJ1-3 and V is TRBV14; D is uncertain. This clonotype originated in a human donor in a cohort sampled during active COVID-19. CDR3 DNA sequence: TGTGCCAGCAGCCAAGATCGGGGAAACACCATATATTTT. It encodes CASSQDRGNTIYF.